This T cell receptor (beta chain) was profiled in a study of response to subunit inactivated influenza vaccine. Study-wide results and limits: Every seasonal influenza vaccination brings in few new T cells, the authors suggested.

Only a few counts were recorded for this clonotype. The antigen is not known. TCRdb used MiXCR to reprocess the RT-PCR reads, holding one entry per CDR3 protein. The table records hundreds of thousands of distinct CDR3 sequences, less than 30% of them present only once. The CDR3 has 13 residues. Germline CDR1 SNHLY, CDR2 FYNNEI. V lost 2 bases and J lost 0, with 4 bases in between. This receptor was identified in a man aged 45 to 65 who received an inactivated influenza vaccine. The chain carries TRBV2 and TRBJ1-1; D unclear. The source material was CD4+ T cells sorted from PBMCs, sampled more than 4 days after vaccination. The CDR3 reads CASSERVNTEAFF. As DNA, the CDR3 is TGTGCCAGCAGTGAAAGGGTGAACACTGAAGCTTTCTTT. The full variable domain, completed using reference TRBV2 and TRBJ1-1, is EPEVTQTPSHQVTQMGQEVILRCVPISNHLYFYWYRQILGQKVEFLVSFYNNEISEKSEIFDDQFSVERPDGSNFTLKIRSTKLEDSAMYFCASSERVNTEAFFGQGTRLTVV.